This TCR beta chain was recorded in a study of shared T cell receptors in the human thymus. The method was immunoSEQ multiplex PCR; TCRdb's version includes in-frame clones alone and lacks a portion of them. The repertoire holds roughly 710,000 clones, with 80% to 90% as singletons. This CDR3 comprises 14 residues. V lost 4 bases, J lost 3 bases, and 12 bases lay in between. Germline CDR1 reads SGHTA; CDR2 reads FQGNSA. These data also featured in a second study, about human thymus T cells. That work states: Healthy Finnish infants having corrective surgery for congenital heart defects served as donors. Thymus tissue was removed during corrective cardiac surgery. An apparent bias in V and J gene usage was seen in thymic and blood repertoires. Unrelated individuals reportedly shared highly overlapping thymic TCR repertoires.

This sequence originates from a girl under three years old with a congenital heart defect. Sequencing used thymocytes. The chain employs TRBV7-2 and TRBJ1-2; possible D gene TRBD1, 5 bases. In DNA form, the CDR3 reads TGTGCCAGCAGCTCGCAGGGAAGGGACTATGGCTACACCTTC. Protein sequence: CASSSQGRDYGYTF.